This T cell receptor beta chain was captured in a study of CD8 T cells in Susac syndrome. Reverse transcription of about 0.45 to 1 ug RNA was performed with random hexamers. The amplification used immunoSEQ multiplex PCR on TCR beta CDR3; it spanned 54 Vbeta and 13 Jbeta. Via MiXCR, TCRdb re-called the immunoSEQ multiplex PCR reads, giving one row per CDR3 protein. The data show around 140,000 distinct CDR3 sequences, with roughly 95% seen just once and over 0.07% held by the top ten. Whole-study findings and limits: The authors acknowledged that the study's TCR sequencing and HLA analysis involved relatively few individuals.

Negative magnetic isolation gave CD8+ and CD4+ cells; FACS enriched CD8+ TEMRA. This clonotype was seen a single time. The antigen is not known. This CDR3 is built from 13 residues. Trimming took 6 bases from V and 6 from J, leaving 14 bases between them. The germline CDR1 and CDR2 sequences are MNHEY and SVGAGI. The receptor's source is a human donor in good health. The V gene is TRBV6-5, the J gene TRBJ1-2; D perhaps matches TRBD1 (5 bases). Sequenced sample: CD4+ T cells from PBMCs. The CDR3 here is CASRRDDRDGYTF. As DNA, the CDR3 is TGTGCCAGCAGACGGGACGATAGAGATGGCTACACCTTC.